The 19 T cell receptor beta chains listed next were all sequenced from one sample in a study of Graves' ophthalmopathy and Graves' hyperthyroidism. For repertoire sequencing, the TCR beta CDR3 regions were amplified from RNA transcripts. HTBI primers primed a first-round RT-PCR, and a second-round multiplex PCR followed. MiXCR was run by TCRdb on the multiplex PCR reads, yielding one entry per CDR3 protein. This sample yields roughly 480,000 distinct CDR3 sequences, of which approximately 15% are seen a single time; about 9.4% belongs to the top ten. Sequencing input: blood. The receptors come from a woman aged 25 to 39 with Graves' ophthalmopathy.

This clonotype was seen repeatedly, ten times or more. The chain uses TRBV2 and TRBJ2-4; possibly TRBD1 for D (6 bases). The CDR3 length is 13 residues. Germline assignment: CDR1 SNHLY and CDR2 FYNNEI. V shed 5 bases and J shed 12 bases, with 17 bases lying between them. The CDR3 DNA sequence: TGTGCCAGCAGTACAAGGACAGAGGATAATCAGTACTTC. Translating it yields CASSTRTEDNQYF.

The rearrangement uses TRBV6-1 and TRBJ2-7; 9 bases are a match to TRBD2. This CDR3 has 16 residues. Germline-derived CDR1 and CDR2 are MNHNS and SASEGT. Losses at the gene ends were 2 bases for V and 5 bases for J; bases not matched to a gene: 10. For the CDR3, the DNA is TGTGCCAGCAGTGAAACCGGGGCTAGCGGGGCCGACGAGCAGTACTTC. As protein: CASSETGASGADEQYF.

This clonotype was seen repeatedly, ten times or more. This chain uses TRBV28 with TRBJ1-5, with D possibly TRBD1 on 6 matching bases. Germline V gives CDR1 MDHEN, CDR2 SYDVKM. This CDR3 is built from 14 residues. The V end lost 3 bases, the J end lost 6 bases, and 12 bases lay between the germline ends. The CDR3 DNA follows: TGTGCCAGCAGTTTGGGGGGCTGGGGTCAGCCCCAGCATTTT. Translated, it gives CASSLGGWGQPQHF.

The chain is built from TRBV6-1 and TRBJ2-5; TRBD2 aligns across 11 bases. The ends lost 6 bases at V and 2 bases at J; junction bases unmatched: 5. Germline V lookup: CDR1 MNHNS, CDR2 SASEGT. The CDR3 has 15 amino acids. CDR3 bases: TGTGCCAGCAGAGCTAGCGGGGGGATTCAAGAGACCCAGTACTTC. This translates into CASRASGGIQETQYF.

This rearrangement joins TRBV30 to TRBJ1-5; 7 nucleotides align to TRBD1. The CDR3 spans 14 residues. The germline V gene encodes CDR1 GTSNPN and CDR2 SVGIG (reference sequence). V shed 2 bases and J 5 bases; nucleotides not matched to a gene: 6. CDR3 bases: TGTGCCTGGAGTACGACAGGGACCGATCAGCCCCAGCATTTT. It translates to CAWSTTGTDQPQHF.

There are many counts of this clonotype. The gene calls are TRBV19 and TRBJ2-5; maybe TRBD1 (5 bases). The CDR3 extends over 14 amino acids. The V end was cut by 9 bases, the J end by 5 bases, with 19 bases between. Germline V gene sequence: CDR1 LNHDA, CDR2 SQIVND (reference sequence). CDR3 DNA: TGTGCCAGGAGGCCAGGGCCCGGTAACGAGACCCAGTACTTC. This gives the protein CARRPGPGNETQYF.

This clonotype was picked up many times. This chain joins TRBV28 and TRBJ2-7; D remains unclear. Germline loops: CDR1 MDHEN, CDR2 SYDVKM. This CDR3 region has 15 residues. V was trimmed by 6 bases and J by 2 bases, leaving 17 bases between them. The CDR3 region is CASSPVAGSPYEQYF. CDR3 sequence (DNA): TGTGCCAGCAGCCCCGTAGCTGGGTCCCCCTACGAGCAGTACTTC.

In this sample, this clonotype turned up many times. The chain employs TRBV6-5 and TRBJ2-7, with D perhaps being TRBD1 or TRBD2 (5 bases each). V was cut by 0 bases and J by 6 bases, with 9 bases left in between. Germline CDR1 reads MNHEY; CDR2 reads SVGAGI. The CDR3 contains 13 residues. DNA of the CDR3: TGTGCCAGCAGTTACTCACGGGGCGGCGAGCAGTACTTC. This translates into CASSYSRGGEQYF.

As to this clonotype: The CDR3 ends on some other residue instead of the conserved phenylalanine or tryptophan, so this is likely a read error. The J gene is TRBJ1-1, the V gene TRBV27, with D possibly TRBD1 on 5 matching bases. V lost 5 bases, J lost 4 bases, and 23 bases lay in between. The germline CDR1 and CDR2 sequences are MNHEY and SMNVEV (reference sequence). CDR3 length: 17 residues. DNA of the CDR3: TGTGCCAGCAGTCGCCCCTCCGGTGGGGGGGAGAGCACTGAAGCTTTCCTT. Its translation: CASSRPSGGGESTEAFL.

This rearrangement joins TRBV29-1 to TRBJ1-2, with 7 bases that match TRBD1. CDR1 is SQVTM, CDR2 ANQGSEA, per germline. Trimming took 5 bases from V and 6 from J; bases not matched to a gene: 6. There are 12 residues in the CDR3. CDR3 residues: CSVLDRANGYTF. CDR3 bases: TGCAGCGTTCTAGACAGGGCGAATGGCTACACCTTC.

In its sample, this clonotype was seen many times. CDR3 in DNA: TGTGCCAGCAGCTTGACAGGGGGGACCTATGGCTACACCTTC. It specifies CASSLTGGTYGYTF. V gene TRBV7-2 combines with J gene TRBJ1-2; 9 bases align to TRBD1. J lost 4 bases, V lost 3 bases, and 3 bases had no gene match. This CDR3 is 14 amino acids long. CDR1 SGHTA and CDR2 FQGNSA come from the germline V gene. The full variable domain, in which reference TRBV7-2 and TRBJ1-2 provide the parts outside the CDR3, is GAGVSQSPSNKVTEKGKDVELRCDPISGHTALYWYRQSLGQGLEFLIYFQGNSAPDKSGLPSDRFSAERTGGSVSTLTIQRTQQEDSAVYLCASSLTGGTYGYTFGSGTRLTVV.

The table lists this clonotype with many counts. The V gene is TRBV28, the J gene TRBJ1-1; the D gene is possibly TRBD1 (6 bases). CDR3 length: 17 amino acids. Trimming took 3 bases from V and 1 from J, leaving 18 bases between them. Germline CDR1 and CDR2: MDHEN and SYDVKM. The CDR3 reads CASSFHLDSRSNTEAFF. The CDR3 DNA reads TGTGCCAGCAGTTTCCACCTGGACAGCCGCTCGAACACTGAAGCTTTCTTT. The whole variable domain, remainder taken from reference TRBV28 and TRBJ1-1, is DVKVTQSSRYLVKRTGEKVFLECVQDMDHENMFWYRQDPGLGLRLIYFSYDVKMKEKGDIPEGYSVSREKKERFSLILESASTNQTSMYLCASSFHLDSRSNTEAFFGQGTRLTVV.

This clonotype was picked up many times. The chain employs TRBV12-3 or TRBV12-4 and TRBJ1-5; a weak D match, TRBD1 (5 bases). The CDR3 covers 18 residues. Trimming left V 2 bases short and J 1 base short, with 18 bases between. DNA of the CDR3: TGTGCCAGCAGTTTATGGCAGGGAGGCGTCTGGAGCAATCAGCCCCAGCATTTT. Translation gives CASSLWQGGVWSNQPQHF.

Ten or more counts support this clonotype. J is TRBJ2-2 and V is TRBV24-1; D gene uncertain. The CDR3 extends over 13 amino acids. Trimming stripped 0 bases from V and 7 bases from J, with 5 bases between. Germline V CDR1 and CDR2: KGHDR, SFDVKD. CDR3 sequence reads: CATSDLAGGELFF. The CDR3 DNA reads TGTGCCACCAGTGATTTGGCAGGCGGGGAGCTGTTTTTT.

This clonotype was found a few times. The chain employs TRBV7-8 and TRBJ2-3; 9 bases fit TRBD1. Germline V gene data show CDR1 as SGHVS and CDR2 as FQNEAQ. This CDR3 contains 16 residues. V gave up 3 bases and J gave up 2 bases; unmatched junction bases: 6. The CDR3 region is CASSFLDRGLTDTQYF. The CDR3, as DNA: TGTGCCAGCAGCTTTTTGGACAGGGGCCTCACAGATACGCAGTATTTT.

This clonotype was recorded at least ten times. V is TRBV6-1 and J is TRBJ2-7; maybe TRBD1 (6 bases). Looked up from germline, CDR1 is MNHNS and CDR2 is SASEGT. Trimming pared 4 bases from V and 7 bases from J, leaving 20 bases between. The CDR3 has 15 amino acids. CDR3 nucleotides: TGTGCCAGCAGTGCTTGGACAGAACGTCTTGGGGAGCAGTACTTC. It codes for CASSAWTERLGEQYF.

The sample holds many counts of this clonotype. The chain uses TRBV6-5 and TRBJ1-6; D is unresolved. This CDR3 region has 15 residues. Trimming shortened V by 2 bases and J by 9 bases, and 14 bases separated the two germline ends. Germline CDR1 is MNHEY and CDR2 is SVGAGI. The CDR3 region has the DNA TGTGCCAGCAGTTACGGATGGGGTGGGAGTTCACCCCTCCACTTT. Amino acids: CASSYGWGGSSPLHF.

The chain joins TRBV10-3 to TRBJ2-5; 7 bases map to TRBD2. CDR1 and CDR2 (germline): ENHRY, SYGVKD. The J segment lost 5 bases and the V segment lost 4 bases, leaving 4 bases of the junction unmatched. This CDR3 has 13 amino acids. Written as DNA, the CDR3 is TGTGCCATCAGTGTAGGGACTATCGAGACCCAGTACTTC. It encodes CAISVGTIETQYF.

This clonotype was picked up many times. This chain joins TRBV6-2 or TRBV6-3 and TRBJ2-7; TRBD2 matches at 12 bases. Germline CDR1 MNHEY, CDR2 SVGEGT. The CDR3 sequence is 15 residues long. The V gene end was trimmed by 4 bases and the J gene end by 6 bases; junction bases not matched to a gene: 7. This chain's CDR3 is CASSFRLAGEGEQYF. The CDR3 nucleotides are TGTGCCAGCAGTTTCCGACTAGCGGGGGAAGGCGAGCAGTACTTC.